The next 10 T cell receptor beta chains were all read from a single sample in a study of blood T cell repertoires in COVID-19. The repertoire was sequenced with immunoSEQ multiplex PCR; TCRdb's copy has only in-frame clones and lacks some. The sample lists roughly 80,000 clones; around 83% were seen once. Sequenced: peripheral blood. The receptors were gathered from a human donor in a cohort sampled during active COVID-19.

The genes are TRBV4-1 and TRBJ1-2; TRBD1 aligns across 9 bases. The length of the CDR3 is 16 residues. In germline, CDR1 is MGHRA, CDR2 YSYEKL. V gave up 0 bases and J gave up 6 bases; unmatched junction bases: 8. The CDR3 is CASSQDLIGTGNGYTF. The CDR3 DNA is TGCGCCAGCAGCCAAGATCTCATAGGGACAGGGAATGGCTACACCTTC.

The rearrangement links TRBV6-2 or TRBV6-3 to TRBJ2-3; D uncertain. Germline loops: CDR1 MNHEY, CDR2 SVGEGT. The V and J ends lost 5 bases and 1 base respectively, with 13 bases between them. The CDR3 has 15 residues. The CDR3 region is CASSPHEAGTDTQYF. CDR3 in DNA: TGTGCCAGCAGTCCCCATGAGGCGGGCACAGATACGCAGTATTTT.

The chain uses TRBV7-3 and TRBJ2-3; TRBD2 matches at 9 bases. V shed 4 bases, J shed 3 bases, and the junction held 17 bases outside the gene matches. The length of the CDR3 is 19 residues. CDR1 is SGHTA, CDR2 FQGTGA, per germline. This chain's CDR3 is CASSSPSGGGAFTTDTQYF. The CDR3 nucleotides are TGTGCCAGCAGCTCCCCCTCGGGCGGGGGGGCGTTTACGACAGATACGCAGTATTTT. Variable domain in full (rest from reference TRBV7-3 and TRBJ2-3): GAGVSQTPSNKVTEKGKYVELRCDPISGHTALYWYRQSLGQGPEFLIYFQGTGAADDSGLPNDRFFAVRPEGSVSTLKIQRTERGDSAVYLCASSSPSGGGAFTTDTQYFGPGTRLTVL.

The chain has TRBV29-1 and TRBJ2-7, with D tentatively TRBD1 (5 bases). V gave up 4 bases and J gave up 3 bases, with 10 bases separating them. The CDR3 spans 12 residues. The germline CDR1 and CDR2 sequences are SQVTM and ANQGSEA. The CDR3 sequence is CSVGQGGYEQYF. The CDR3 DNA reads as TGCAGCGTTGGGCAGGGTGGCTACGAGCAGTACTTC.

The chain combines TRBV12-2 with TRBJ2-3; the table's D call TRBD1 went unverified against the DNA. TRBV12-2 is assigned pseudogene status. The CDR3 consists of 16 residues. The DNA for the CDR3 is TGTGCAAGTCGCTTGGGGCAGGGGACGGCAGGGGATACGCAGTATTTT. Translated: CASRLGQGTAGDTQYF.

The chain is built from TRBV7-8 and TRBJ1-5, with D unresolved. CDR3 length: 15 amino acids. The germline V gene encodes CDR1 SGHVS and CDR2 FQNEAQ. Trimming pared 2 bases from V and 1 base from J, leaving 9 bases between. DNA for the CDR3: TGTGCCAGCAGCTTAACCGGGATAAGCAATCAGCCCCAGCATTTT. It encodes CASSLTGISNQPQHF.

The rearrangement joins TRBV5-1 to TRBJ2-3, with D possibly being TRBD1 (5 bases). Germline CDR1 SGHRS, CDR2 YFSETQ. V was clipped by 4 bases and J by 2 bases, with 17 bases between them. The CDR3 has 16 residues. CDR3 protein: CASSIAQGPHTDTQYF. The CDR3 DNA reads TGCGCCAGCAGCATCGCCCAGGGTCCCCACACAGATACGCAGTATTTT.

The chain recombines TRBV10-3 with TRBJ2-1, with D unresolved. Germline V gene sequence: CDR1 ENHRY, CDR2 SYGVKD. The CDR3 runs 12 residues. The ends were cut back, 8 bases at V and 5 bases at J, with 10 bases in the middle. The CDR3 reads CAIESNDNEQFF. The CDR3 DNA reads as TGTGCCATCGAGAGCAACGACAATGAGCAGTTCTTC.

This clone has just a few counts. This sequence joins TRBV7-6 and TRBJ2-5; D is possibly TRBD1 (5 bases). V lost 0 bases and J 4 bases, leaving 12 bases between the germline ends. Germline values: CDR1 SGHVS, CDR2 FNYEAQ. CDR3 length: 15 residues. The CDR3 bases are TGTGCCAGCAGCTTAGCGCAGGGCCCGGTAGAGACCCAGTACTTC. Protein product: CASSLAQGPVETQYF. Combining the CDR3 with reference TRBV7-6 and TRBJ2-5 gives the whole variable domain GAGVSQSPRYKVTKRGQDVALRCDPISGHVSLYWYRQALGQGPEFLTYFNYEAQQDKSGLPNDRFSAERPEGSISTLTIQRTEQRDSAMYRCASSLAQGPVETQYFGPGTRLLVL.

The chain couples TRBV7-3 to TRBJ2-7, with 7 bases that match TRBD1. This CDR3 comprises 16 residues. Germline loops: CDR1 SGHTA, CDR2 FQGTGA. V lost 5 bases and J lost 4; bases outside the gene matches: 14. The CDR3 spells CASSPPRTGAGYEQYF. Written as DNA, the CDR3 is TGTGCCAGCAGCCCACCTCGTACAGGGGCCGGGTACGAGCAGTACTTC.